This entry is about one TCR beta chain. What it binds is unknown. This sample was taken from a study of cytomegalovirus exposure and HLA in healthy donors. The study's findings and limits: Later on, an analysis showed TCR association rates differing by HLA locus, with DRB1 the most and HLA-C the fewest. Compared with the approximately 680-donor mean, an Asian-associated ancestry cluster reportedly had fewer N-insertions, according to a later analysis.

Nominally healthy donors were sampled, though unrecorded immune exposures were likely. The V gene's germline CDR1 is SQVTM and CDR2 ANQGSEA. Trimming pared 5 bases from V and 7 bases from J, leaving 18 bases between. The CDR3 totals 13 residues. The PCR made use of 60 Vbeta and 13 Jbeta primers. Only in-frame clones appear in the TCRdb table, and some are missing; sequencing was by immunoSEQ multiplex PCR. The sample shows about 64,000 clones, around 86% of them seen only once. The material sequenced was PBMCs. The TCR originated in a female donor in good health and CMV-seronegative. The chain joins TRBV29-1 to TRBJ2-7; D might be TRBD2 (6 bases). The CDR3 sequence is CSVRAAGLGEQYF. DNA for the CDR3: TGCAGCGTTCGGGCGGCGGGGCTGGGGGAGCAGTACTTC.